These 3 T cell receptor beta chains originate from one sample sequenced in a study of read filtering for tumor transcriptome and immune sequencing. Molecular barcoded adaptors covering alpha/delta and beta/gamma chains were used on approximately 440 ng RNA. One entry per CDR3 protein, called by TCRdb with MiXCR from the reads. The profile covers over 40,000 distinct CDR3 sequences, with 10% to 15% appearing a single time and roughly 14% taken by the ten largest. The sequenced sample consisted of a population of CD138-negative cells sorted from bone marrow. These receptors all come from a donor aged 40 or over with multiple myeloma.

This clonotype has ten or more counts. A clone one base away is much larger, so this may be a read error. The rearrangement links TRBV6-1 to TRBJ2-1, with 8 bases matching TRBD1. CDR1 and CDR2 (germline): MNHNS, SASEGT. The CDR3 has 14 residues. CDR3 sequence (DNA): TGTGCCAGCAGGTGGCAGGGGGCGAACAATGGGCAGTTCTTC. As protein: CASRWQGANNGQFF.

The genes are TRBV5-1 and TRBJ2-3; D is unclear. From germline, CDR1 is SGHRS and CDR2 YFSETQ. This CDR3 region has 15 residues. V lost 2 bases and J lost 2, with 12 bases in between. In DNA, the CDR3 is TGCGCCAGCAGCTTAGGACCCCGGTTCACAGATACGCAGTATTTT. Translating it yields CASSLGPRFTDTQYF. The whole variable domain, filled in from reference TRBV5-1 and TRBJ2-3, reads KAGVTQTPRYLIKTRGQQVTLSCSPISGHRSVSWYQQTPGQGLQFLFEYFSETQRNKGNFPGRFSGRQFSNSRSEMNVSTLELGDSALYLCASSLGPRFTDTQYFGPGTRLTVL.

This clonotype appeared many times. The genes are TRBV5-1 and TRBJ2-7; TRBD2 is a possible D gene (6 bases). The germline V gene has CDR1 SGHRS and CDR2 YFSETQ. The V end lost 0 bases, the J end lost 4 bases, and 11 bases lay between the germline ends. The CDR3 covers 14 residues. CDR3 sequence: CASSLGGTTYEQYF. As DNA, the CDR3 is TGCGCCAGCAGCTTGGGCGGGACGACTTACGAGCAGTACTTC.